The 19 T cell receptor beta chains in this list originate from one sample, sequenced in a study of technical replicates of blood from a few donors. Here immunoSEQ multiplex PCR was the method, and the copy in TCRdb shows in-frame clones only, minus some. The table records 50,000 to 60,000 clones, less than 95% of them present only once. The specimen sequenced was PBMCs. The receptor source for this set is a human donor in good health. Some clones in this sample may be carry-over from other donors' samples.

The chain is built from TRBV7-7 and TRBJ2-1, with 12 bases matching TRBD2. The CDR3 has 15 residues. Germline V gene sequence: CDR1 SSHAT, CDR2 FNYEAQ (reference sequence). J gave up 7 bases and V 5 bases, and 6 bases lay outside the gene matches. CDR3 region: CASSGGLAGVNEQFF. Here the CDR3 DNA reads TGTGCCAGCAGCGGGGGACTAGCGGGCGTGAATGAGCAGTTCTTC.

J is TRBJ2-1 and V is TRBV19; D possibly corresponds to TRBD1 (7 bases). Germline CDR1 is LNHDA and CDR2 is SQIVND (reference sequence). The V end lost 6 bases, the J end lost 9 bases, and 21 bases lay between the germline ends. The CDR3 has 15 amino acids. DNA for the CDR3: TGTGCCAGTAGACCAGGGGGGACCAACCGGGGTGAGCAGTTCTTC. Protein product: CASRPGGTNRGEQFF.

The count of this clone is one. This rearrangement joins TRBV2 to TRBJ1-3; 8 nucleotides align to TRBD1. CDR1 is SNHLY and CDR2 is FYNNEI in the germline V gene. Germline trimming cut 4 bases from V and 1 base from J; bases unmatched to any gene: 3. There are 15 residues in the CDR3. The CDR3 sequence is CASSADRGSGNTIYF. The DNA for the CDR3 is TGTGCCAGCAGTGCCGACAGGGGTTCTGGAAACACCATATATTTT.

The gene calls are TRBV4-3 and TRBJ2-7; 7 bases match TRBD2. This CDR3 spans 17 amino acids. Germline CDR1 reads LGHNA; CDR2 reads YSLEER. V was clipped by 4 bases and J by 0 bases; unmatched bases: 12. CDR3 loop: CASSPGMGEGSSYEQYF. The CDR3 nucleotides read TGCGCCAGCAGCCCAGGAATGGGGGAGGGAAGCTCCTACGAGCAGTACTTC.

V is TRBV28 and J is TRBJ1-2; weak D call: TRBD1 (6 bases). The germline V gene has CDR1 MDHEN and CDR2 SYDVKM. V lost 4 bases to trimming and J lost 6 bases, with 6 bases between them. This CDR3 comprises 11 residues. The CDR3 DNA follows: TGTGCCAGCAGTTGGACAGATGGCTACACCTTC. Translating gives CASSWTDGYTF.

The chain combines TRBV4-3 with TRBJ2-5; the D gene is possibly TRBD2 (5 bases). This CDR3 has 14 amino acids. Trimming removed 8 bases at V and 5 bases at J, with 18 bases between. Germline values: CDR1 LGHNA, CDR2 YSLEER. This CDR3 reads CASARLAGGETQYF. The CDR3 DNA follows: TGCGCCAGCGCCAGGCTGGCAGGCGGGGAGACCCAGTACTTC.

This chain links TRBV6-5 with TRBJ1-5; TRBD1 agrees at 7 bases. CDR1 is MNHEY and CDR2 is SVGAGI in the germline V gene. V shed 7 bases and J 9 bases; nucleotides not matched to a gene: 9. The length of the CDR3 is 13 residues. The CDR3 loop is CASTDRDGGPQHF. CDR3 sequence (DNA): TGTGCCAGCACAGACAGGGATGGAGGGCCCCAGCATTTT.

The V gene is TRBV7-2, the J gene TRBJ1-6; no definite D call. CDR1 SGHTA and CDR2 FQGNSA come from the germline V gene. The CDR3 totals 14 residues. V gave up 5 bases and J gave up 11 bases, with 16 bases separating them. The CDR3 sequence is CASSATPGGPPLHF. The CDR3 coding sequence is TGTGCCAGCAGCGCGACCCCAGGAGGGCCACCCCTCCACTTT.

The chain combines TRBV14 with TRBJ2-7, with 15 bases lining up with TRBD2. Germline CDR1 and CDR2: SGHDN and FVKESK. The CDR3 spans 16 residues. V was clipped by 4 bases and J by 7 bases; unmatched bases: 8. The CDR3 loop is CASSRGLAGGYGEQYF. In DNA form, the CDR3 reads TGTGCCAGCAGCCGAGGACTAGCGGGAGGGTATGGTGAGCAGTACTTC.

This sequence joins TRBV4-3 and TRBJ1-4; the match to TRBD1 covers 10 bases. In germline, CDR1 is LGHNA, CDR2 YSLEER. V lost 1 base to trimming and J lost 6 bases; unmatched junction nucleotides: 5. This CDR3 contains 16 residues. DNA for the CDR3: TGCGCCAGCAGCCAAGGTCTGGGACAGGGGTATGAAAAACTGTTTTTT. Its protein is CASSQGLGQGYEKLFF.

V gene TRBV18 combines with J gene TRBJ1-1; D possibly corresponds to TRBD1 (5 bases). The CDR3 is 15 residues long. The ends were cut back, 1 base at V and 0 bases at J, with 9 bases in the middle. In germline, CDR1 is KGHSH, CDR2 LQKENI. The CDR3 here is CASSPRGGLNTEAFF. The CDR3 nucleotides read TGTGCCAGCTCACCACGGGGGGGGTTGAACACTGAAGCTTTCTTT. The full variable domain, with the rest looked up from reference TRBV18 and TRBJ1-1, is NAGVMQNPRHLVRRRGQEARLRCSPMKGHSHVYWYRQLPEEGLKFMVYLQKENIIDESGMPKERFSAEFPKEGPSILRIQQVVRGDSAAYFCASSPRGGLNTEAFFGQGTRLTVV.

This rearrangement joins TRBV29-1 to TRBJ2-2; weak D call: TRBD1 (5 bases). This CDR3 is 15 amino acids long. CDR1 is SQVTM, CDR2 ANQGSEA, per germline. V was pared by 1 base and J by 4 bases, with 13 bases between. The CDR3: CSVEGWQGSTGELFF. The CDR3 DNA reads as TGCAGCGTTGAAGGGTGGCAGGGTAGCACCGGGGAGCTGTTTTTT.

The gene calls are TRBV27 and TRBJ1-2, with a possible D match to TRBD1 (5 bases). The germline V and J ends were trimmed by 5 bases and 1 base, with 8 bases remaining between them. The CDR3 runs to 13 residues. Germline lookup yields CDR1 MNHEY and CDR2 SMNVEV (reference sequence). CDR3 residues: CASSLDSNYGYTF. CDR3 nucleotide sequence: TGTGCCAGCAGTCTAGACAGTAACTATGGCTACACCTTC.

V usage is TRBV6-1 and J usage is TRBJ1-5; possible D gene TRBD1, 6 bases. The CDR3 is 14 amino acids. CDR1 is MNHNS, CDR2 SASEGT, per germline. The ends were cut back, 4 bases at V and 9 bases at J, with 16 bases in the middle. CDR3 DNA: TGTGCCAGCAGTGCCCCTCCAGGGACACGGCCCCAGCATTTT. This gives the protein CASSAPPGTRPQHF.

V is TRBV19 and J is TRBJ2-7; the match to TRBD2 covers 8 bases. The CDR3 loop spans 14 amino acids. With 5 bases clipped from V and 3 bases from J, the junction kept 6 bases outside the gene matches. The germline gives CDR1 LNHDA, CDR2 SQIVND (reference sequence). The CDR3 region is CASSGRLALYEQYF. The CDR3, as DNA: TGTGCCAGTAGTGGGAGACTAGCGCTCTACGAGCAGTACTTC.

The chain carries TRBV7-6 and TRBJ2-4; weak D call: TRBD2 (6 bases). V lost 0 bases and J lost 6, with 12 bases in between. The CDR3 spans 15 residues. CDR1 and CDR2 from the germline V gene are SGHVS and FNYEAQ. The DNA of the CDR3 is TGTGCCAGCAGCTTAGCGGCGGGGCCCGGAAACATTCAGTACTTC. Translated: CASSLAAGPGNIQYF.

This chain connects TRBV7-2 to TRBJ1-2; 8 bases line up with TRBD1. This CDR3 has 15 residues. V lost 1 base to trimming and J lost 8 bases; unmatched junction nucleotides: 9. The germline gives CDR1 SGHTA, CDR2 FQGNSA. The CDR3 protein is CASSLGSGGAYGYTF. Written as DNA, the CDR3 is TGTGCCAGCAGCTTAGGATCAGGGGGCGCTTACGGCTACACCTTC.

The chain uses TRBV10-2 and TRBJ1-1; TRBD1 agrees at 9 bases. Germline V gives CDR1 WSHSY, CDR2 SAAADI. The V gene end was trimmed by 6 bases and the J gene end by 9 bases; junction bases not matched to a gene: 8. The CDR3 has 13 residues. Written as DNA, the CDR3 is TGCGCCAGCAGGAAAACAGGGGGCGACCAAGCTTTCTTT. Amino acids: CASRKTGGDQAFF.

The chain employs TRBV7-2 and TRBJ1-6, with D tentatively TRBD1 (6 bases). The germline CDR1 and CDR2 sequences are SGHTA and FQGNSA. The CDR3 extends over 15 amino acids. Trimming took 1 base from V and 14 from J, leaving 18 bases between them. CDR3 residues: CASSLVGQTRGALHF. CDR3 bases: TGTGCCAGCAGCTTAGTTGGACAGACTCGTGGGGCCCTCCACTTT.